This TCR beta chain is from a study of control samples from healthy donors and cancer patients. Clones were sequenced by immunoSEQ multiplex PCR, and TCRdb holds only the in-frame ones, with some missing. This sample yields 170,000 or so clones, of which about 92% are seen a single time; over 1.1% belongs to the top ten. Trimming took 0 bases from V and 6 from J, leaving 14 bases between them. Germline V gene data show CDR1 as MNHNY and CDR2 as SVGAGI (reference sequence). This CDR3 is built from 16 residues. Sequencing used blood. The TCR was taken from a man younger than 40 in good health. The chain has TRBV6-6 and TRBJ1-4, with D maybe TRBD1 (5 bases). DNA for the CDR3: TGTGCCAGCAGTTACTCAGGTCTGGGGGAGGATGAAAAACTGTTTTTT. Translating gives CASSYSGLGEDEKLFF.